The 5 T cell receptor beta chains below come from one sample, sequenced in a study of cytomegalovirus exposure and HLA in healthy donors. The PCR employed 60 Vbeta primers together with 13 Jbeta primers. Here immunoSEQ multiplex PCR was the method, and the copy in TCRdb shows in-frame clones only, minus some. Of approximately 130,000 clones listed, approximately 78% are singletons. Input material: PBMCs. These receptors originate from a man aged 35 to 55 in good health and CMV-seronegative.

This chain links TRBV30 with TRBJ1-4; D remains ambiguous. The length of the CDR3 is 17 residues. From germline, CDR1 is GTSNPN and CDR2 SVGIG (reference sequence). V was cut by 0 bases and J by 0 bases, with 14 bases left in between. In DNA, the CDR3 is TGTGCCTGGAGTGTACAACGGGGAATCGCAACTAATGAAAAACTGTTTTTT. Protein: CAWSVQRGIATNEKLFF.

The chain uses TRBV9 and TRBJ1-2; 8 bases are shared with TRBD1. The CDR3 covers 12 residues. V lost 4 bases and J lost 8; bases outside the gene matches: 4. Per the germline V gene, CDR1 is SGDLS and CDR2 is YYNGEE. The CDR3 DNA reads TGTGCCAGCAGCCTCGGACAGGGAGGCTACACCTTC. Amino acid sequence: CASSLGQGGYTF.

The J gene is TRBJ2-7, the V gene TRBV4-1, with TRBD1 as a possible D gene (6 bases). V lost 0 bases, J lost 7 bases, and 13 bases lay in between. This CDR3 has 14 amino acids. The germline V gene has CDR1 MGHRA and CDR2 YSYEKL. The chain's CDR3 is CASSQEYRAREQYF. The CDR3 region has the DNA TGCGCCAGCAGCCAAGAGTACAGGGCGAGGGAGCAGTACTTC.

The rearrangement links TRBV5-4 to TRBJ2-1; TRBD2 is a possible D gene (5 bases). Trimming stripped 4 bases from V and 8 bases from J, with 13 bases between. CDR1 SGHNT and CDR2 YYREEE come from the germline V gene (reference sequence). The length of the CDR3 is 13 residues. Written as DNA, the CDR3 is TGTGCCAGCAGCCCACGGACGGAGGATGAGCAGTTCTTC. It is translated as CASSPRTEDEQFF.

The V call is TRBV4-2, the J call TRBJ1-4; 9 bases are a match to TRBD1. The CDR3 runs to 15 residues. Looked up from germline, CDR1 is LGHNA and CDR2 is YNFKEQ. Trimming at V came to 0 bases and at J to 13 bases, leaving 9 bases not matched to a gene. CDR3 in DNA: TGTGCCAGCAGCCAAGATCAGGACAGGGGAGATAGACTGTTTTTT. Protein sequence: CASSQDQDRGDRLFF.